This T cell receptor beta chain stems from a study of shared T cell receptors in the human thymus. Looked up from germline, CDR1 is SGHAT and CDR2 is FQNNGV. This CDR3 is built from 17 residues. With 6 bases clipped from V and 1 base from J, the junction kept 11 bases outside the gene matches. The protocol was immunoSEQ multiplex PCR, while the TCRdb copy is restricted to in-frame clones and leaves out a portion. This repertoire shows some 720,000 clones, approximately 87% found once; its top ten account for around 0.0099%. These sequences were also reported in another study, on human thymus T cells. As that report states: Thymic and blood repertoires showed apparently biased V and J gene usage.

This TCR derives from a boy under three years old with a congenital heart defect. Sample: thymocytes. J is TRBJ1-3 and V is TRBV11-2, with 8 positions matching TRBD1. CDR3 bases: TGTGCCAGCAGTTTTAACCCACAGGGGGGTTCTGGAAACACCATATATTTT. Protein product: CASSFNPQGGSGNTIYF.